This entry lists 8 T cell receptor beta chains sequenced from one sample in a study of memory CD4+ T cells and cytomegalovirus serostatus. Data came from immunoSEQ multiplex PCR; TCRdb stores just in-frame clones and leaves some out. Here the sample spans tens of thousands of clones, 80% to 85% being singletons. The sort gate was single viable CD3+CD4+CD8-CD45RO+ cells for memory CD4+ T cells. The sample comprised memory CD4+ T cells from blood. These receptors all stem from an adult in good health and CMV-seronegative.

The V and J genes are TRBV2 and TRBJ1-2; D is undetermined. Germline assignment: CDR1 SNHLY and CDR2 FYNNEI. V dropped 5 bases and J dropped 3 bases, with 10 bases sitting between them. The CDR3 has 13 amino acids. CDR3 sequence: CASSRKGYYGYTF. The CDR3 DNA reads TGTGCCAGCAGTCGAAAGGGATACTATGGCTACACCTTC.

This rearrangement joins TRBV13 to TRBJ2-4, with D tentatively TRBD1 (6 bases). CDR3 length: 16 residues. V was shortened by 6 bases and J by 0 bases, with 15 bases between the two germline ends. Germline V lookup: CDR1 PRHDT, CDR2 FYEKMQ (reference sequence). For the CDR3, the DNA is TGTGCCAGCAGTCCACAGGGAACCATAGCCAAAAACATTCAGTACTTC. This codes for CASSPQGTIAKNIQYF.

The rearrangement links TRBV29-1 to TRBJ1-6; D is uncertain. The CDR3 covers 13 residues. The germline gives CDR1 SQVTM, CDR2 ANQGSEA. Trimming shortened V by 3 bases and J by 3 bases, and 6 bases separated the two germline ends. The CDR3 nucleotides read TGCAGCGTTGAGTTAGACTATAATTCACCCCTCCACTTT. Its protein is CSVELDYNSPLHF.

The chain recombines TRBV10-3 with TRBJ1-1; a possible D gene is TRBD1 (5 bases). CDR1 and CDR2 (germline): ENHRY, SYGVKD. Trimming pared 8 bases from V and 3 bases from J, leaving 10 bases between. This CDR3 spans 12 amino acids. The CDR3 nucleotides read TGTGCCATCCGGGACTTCGACACTGAAGCTTTCTTT. This gives the protein CAIRDFDTEAFF.

This clone was detected only a few times. V usage is TRBV9 and J usage is TRBJ2-5; the D gene is possibly TRBD1 (7 bases). There are 16 residues in the CDR3. V shed 0 bases and J shed 5 bases, with 17 bases lying between them. Germline V lookup: CDR1 SGDLS, CDR2 YYNGEE. DNA for the CDR3: TGTGCCAGCAGCGTAGTTAGGTCAGGGGGGCTGGAGACCCAGTACTTC. Its protein product is CASSVVRSGGLETQYF. Full variable domain (remainder filled in from reference TRBV9 and TRBJ2-5): DSGVTQTPKHLITATGQRVTLRCSPRSGDLSVYWYQQSLDQGLQFLIQYYNGEERAKGNILERFSAQQFPDLHSELNLSSLELGDSALYFCASSVVRSGGLETQYFGPGTRLLVL.

V gene TRBV18 combines with J gene TRBJ1-5; tentatively, D is TRBD1 (6 bases). This CDR3 spans 17 amino acids. The germline gives CDR1 KGHSH, CDR2 LQKENI. Between the trimmed V and J ends, which lost 3 bases and 1 base, there was a span of 16 bases. CDR3 nucleotide sequence: TGTGCCAGCTCACCCGCTGGGGGGGCCAGGAGCAATCAGCCCCAGCATTTT. This gives the protein CASSPAGGARSNQPQHF.

The chain links TRBV25-1 to TRBJ2-3, with D unresolved. Germline loops: CDR1 MGHDK, CDR2 SYGVNS. Trimming removed 3 bases from V and 1 base from J, with 11 bases in between. This CDR3 comprises 15 residues. The CDR3 DNA is TGTGCCAGCAGTGATGACCGGTCCCGCACAGATACGCAGTATTTT. This encodes CASSDDRSRTDTQYF.

The chain recombines TRBV5-4 with TRBJ2-7; TRBD2 agrees at 14 bases. The CDR3 consists of 16 residues. The junction had 10 bases not matched to a gene; V was cut back by 4 bases and J by 7 bases. Germline V gene lookup returns CDR1 SGHNT and CDR2 YYREEE (reference sequence). The CDR3 nucleotides read TGTGCCAGCAGCCGTACCGGGACTAGCGGGAGTAATGAGCAGTACTTC. Residues: CASSRTGTSGSNEQYF.